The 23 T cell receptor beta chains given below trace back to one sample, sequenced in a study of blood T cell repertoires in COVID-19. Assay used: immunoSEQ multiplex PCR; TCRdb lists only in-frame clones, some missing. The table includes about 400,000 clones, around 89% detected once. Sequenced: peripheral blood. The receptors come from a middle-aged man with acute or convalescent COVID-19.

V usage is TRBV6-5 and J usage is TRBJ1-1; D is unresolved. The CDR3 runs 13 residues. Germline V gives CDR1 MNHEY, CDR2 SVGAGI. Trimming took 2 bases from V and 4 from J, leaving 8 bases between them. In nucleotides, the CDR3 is TGTGCCAGCAGTTACGGCTCAGTCACTGAAGCTTTCTTT. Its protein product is CASSYGSVTEAFF.

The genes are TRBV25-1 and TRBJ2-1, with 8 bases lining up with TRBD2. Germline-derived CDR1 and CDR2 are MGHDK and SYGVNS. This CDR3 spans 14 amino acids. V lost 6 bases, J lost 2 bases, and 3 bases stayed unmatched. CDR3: CASRDGRAYNEQFF. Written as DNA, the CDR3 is TGTGCCAGCAGGGACGGGAGGGCCTACAATGAGCAGTTCTTC.

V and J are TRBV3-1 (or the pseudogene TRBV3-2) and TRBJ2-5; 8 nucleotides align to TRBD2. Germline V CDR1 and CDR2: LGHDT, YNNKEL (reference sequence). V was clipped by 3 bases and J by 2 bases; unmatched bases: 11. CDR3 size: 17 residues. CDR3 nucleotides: TGTGCCAGCAGCCATATATCAAGCGGGAGCGCTCAAGAGACCCAGTACTTC. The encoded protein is CASSHISSGSAQETQYF.

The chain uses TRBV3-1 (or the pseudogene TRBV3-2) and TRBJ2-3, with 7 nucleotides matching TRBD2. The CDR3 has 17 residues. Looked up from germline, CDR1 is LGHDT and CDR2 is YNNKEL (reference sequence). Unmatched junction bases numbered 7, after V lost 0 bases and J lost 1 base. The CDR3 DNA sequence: TGTGCCAGCAGCCAAGACCTAGCGGCAATACGCACAGATACGCAGTATTTT. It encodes CASSQDLAAIRTDTQYF.

The CDR3 protein is CASSPNSVNTEAFF. The CDR3 nucleotides read TGTGCCAGCTCACCAAACTCCGTGAACACTGAAGCTTTCTTT. This chain connects TRBV18 to TRBJ1-1; D is undetermined. V gave up 2 bases and J gave up 0 bases, with 7 bases separating them. CDR1 and CDR2 from the germline V gene are KGHSH and LQKENI. The CDR3 length is 14 residues.

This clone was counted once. The CDR3 sequence is CASSLSVAGDPDTQYF. The CDR3 DNA reads TGTGCCAGCAGCTTATCCGTGGCAGGGGATCCAGATACGCAGTATTTT. The V and J genes are TRBV7-2 and TRBJ2-3; D is possibly TRBD1 (6 bases). The CDR3 has 16 residues. CDR1 is SGHTA, CDR2 FQGNSA, per germline. Trimming pared 2 bases from V and 4 bases from J, leaving 16 bases between.

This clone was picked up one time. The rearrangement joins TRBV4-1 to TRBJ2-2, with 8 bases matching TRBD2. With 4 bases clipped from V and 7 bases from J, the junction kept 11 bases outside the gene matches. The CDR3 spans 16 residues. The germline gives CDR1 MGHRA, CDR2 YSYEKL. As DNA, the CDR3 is TGCGCCAGCAGCCTCACGGTGCGGGAGGCGATCGGGGAGCTGTTTTTT. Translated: CASSLTVREAIGELFF.

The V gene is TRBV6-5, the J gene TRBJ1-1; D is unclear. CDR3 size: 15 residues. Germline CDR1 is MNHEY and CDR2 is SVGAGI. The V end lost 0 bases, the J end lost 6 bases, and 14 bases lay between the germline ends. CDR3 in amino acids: CASSYSRVGGAEAFF. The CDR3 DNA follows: TGTGCCAGCAGTTACTCGAGGGTGGGAGGAGCTGAAGCTTTCTTT.

CDR3 residues: CASSVSGMGTEAFF. The CDR3 nucleotides are TGTGCCAGCAGCGTATCGGGTATGGGCACTGAAGCTTTCTTT. The chain links TRBV9 to TRBJ1-1; D ambiguous. Per the germline V gene, CDR1 is SGDLS and CDR2 is YYNGEE. Deletions cut 1 base from V and 4 bases from J, with 11 bases between. The CDR3 is made up of 14 amino acids.

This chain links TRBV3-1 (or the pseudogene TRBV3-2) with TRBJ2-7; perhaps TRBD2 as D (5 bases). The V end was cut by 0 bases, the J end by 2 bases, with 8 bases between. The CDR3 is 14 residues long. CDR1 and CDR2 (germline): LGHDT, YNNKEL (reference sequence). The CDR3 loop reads CASSQDQTTYEQYF. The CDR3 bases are TGTGCCAGCAGCCAAGATCAGACTACCTACGAGCAGTACTTC.

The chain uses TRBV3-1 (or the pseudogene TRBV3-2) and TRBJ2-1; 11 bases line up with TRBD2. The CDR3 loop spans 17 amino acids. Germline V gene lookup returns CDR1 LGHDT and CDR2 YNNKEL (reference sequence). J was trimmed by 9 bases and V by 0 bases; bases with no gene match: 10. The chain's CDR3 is CASSQEGGTSGLREQFF. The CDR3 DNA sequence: TGTGCCAGCAGCCAAGAAGGGGGGACTAGCGGACTACGTGAGCAGTTCTTC.

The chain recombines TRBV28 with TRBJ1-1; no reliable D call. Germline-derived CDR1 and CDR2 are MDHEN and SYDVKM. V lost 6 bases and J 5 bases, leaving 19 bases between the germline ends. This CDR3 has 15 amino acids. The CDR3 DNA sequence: TGTGCCAGCAGCCCGGGATTCTGGGTCGGGACTGAAGCTTTCTTT. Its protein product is CASSPGFWVGTEAFF. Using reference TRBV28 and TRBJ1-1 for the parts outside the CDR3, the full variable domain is DVKVTQSSRYLVKRTGEKVFLECVQDMDHENMFWYRQDPGLGLRLIYFSYDVKMKEKGDIPEGYSVSREKKERFSLILESASTNQTSMYLCASSPGFWVGTEAFFGQGTRLTVV.

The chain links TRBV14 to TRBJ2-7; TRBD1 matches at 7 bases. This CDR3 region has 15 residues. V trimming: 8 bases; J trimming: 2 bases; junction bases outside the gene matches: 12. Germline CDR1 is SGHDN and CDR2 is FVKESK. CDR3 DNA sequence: TGTGCCAGCGCCAACACCGGGACAGCAACCTACGAGCAGTACTTC. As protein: CASANTGTATYEQYF.

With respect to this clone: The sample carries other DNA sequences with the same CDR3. The CDR3 spells CSARDSYEQYF. The CDR3 nucleotides read TGCAGTGCCCGGGACTCCTACGAGCAGTACTTC. The J gene is TRBJ2-7, the V gene TRBV20-1; weak D call: TRBD2 (5 bases). Looked up from germline, CDR1 is DFQATT and CDR2 is SNEGSKA (reference sequence). This CDR3 contains 11 residues. V lost 6 bases, J lost 0 bases, and 6 bases lay in between.

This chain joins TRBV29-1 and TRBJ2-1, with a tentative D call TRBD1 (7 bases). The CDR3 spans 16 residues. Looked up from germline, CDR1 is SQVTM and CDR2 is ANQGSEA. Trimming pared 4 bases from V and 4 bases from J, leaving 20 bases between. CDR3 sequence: CSVALQSTGTYNEQFF. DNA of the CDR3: TGCAGCGTTGCCTTGCAATCGACAGGGACTTACAATGAGCAGTTCTTC.

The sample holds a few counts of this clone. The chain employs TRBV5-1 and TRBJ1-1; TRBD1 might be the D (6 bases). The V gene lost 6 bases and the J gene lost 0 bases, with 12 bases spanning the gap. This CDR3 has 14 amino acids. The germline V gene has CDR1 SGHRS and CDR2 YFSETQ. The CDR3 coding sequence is TGCGCCAGCAACCACAGGGAAATGAACACTGAAGCTTTCTTT. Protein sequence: CASNHREMNTEAFF. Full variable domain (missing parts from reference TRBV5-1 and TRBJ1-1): KAGVTQTPRYLIKTRGQQVTLSCSPISGHRSVSWYQQTPGQGLQFLFEYFSETQRNKGNFPGRFSGRQFSNSRSEMNVSTLELGDSALYLCASNHREMNTEAFFGQGTRLTVV.

The CDR3, as DNA: TGCGCCAGCAGCCAAGGCGCCTTATCGGAGGAGACCCAGTACTTC. The encoded protein is CASSQGALSEETQYF. The chain couples TRBV4-1 to TRBJ2-5; no clear D gene. Germline CDR1 and CDR2: MGHRA and YSYEKL. There are 15 residues in the CDR3. V gave up 1 base and J gave up 5 bases, with 14 bases separating them.

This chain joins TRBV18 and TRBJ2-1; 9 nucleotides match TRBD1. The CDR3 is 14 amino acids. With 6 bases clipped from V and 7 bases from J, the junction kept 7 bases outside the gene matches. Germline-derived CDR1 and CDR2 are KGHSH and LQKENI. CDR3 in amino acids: CASSTGTGWNEQFF. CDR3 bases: TGTGCCAGCTCGACCGGGACAGGGTGGAATGAGCAGTTCTTC.

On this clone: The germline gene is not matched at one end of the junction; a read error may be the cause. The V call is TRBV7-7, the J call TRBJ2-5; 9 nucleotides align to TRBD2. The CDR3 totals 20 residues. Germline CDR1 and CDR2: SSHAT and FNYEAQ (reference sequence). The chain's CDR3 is CASSLQCLGAGLAGTETQYF. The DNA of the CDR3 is TGTGCTAGCAGCTTACAGTGCTTAGGGGCAGGGCTAGCGGGGACAGAGACCCAGTACTTC.

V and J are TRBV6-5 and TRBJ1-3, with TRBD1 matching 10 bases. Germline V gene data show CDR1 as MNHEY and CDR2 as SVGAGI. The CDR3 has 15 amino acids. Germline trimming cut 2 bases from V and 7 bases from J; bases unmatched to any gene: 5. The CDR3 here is CASSYVGQGENTIYF. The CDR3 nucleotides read TGTGCCAGCAGTTACGTTGGACAGGGGGAGAACACCATATATTTT.

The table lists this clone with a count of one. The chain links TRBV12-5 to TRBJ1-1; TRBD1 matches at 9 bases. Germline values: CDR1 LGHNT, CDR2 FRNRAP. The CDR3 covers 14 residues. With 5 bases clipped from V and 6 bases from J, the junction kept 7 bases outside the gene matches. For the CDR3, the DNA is TGTGCTAGTGGTCCCGGGACAGGGTACGCTGAAGCTTTCTTT. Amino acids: CASGPGTGYAEAFF.

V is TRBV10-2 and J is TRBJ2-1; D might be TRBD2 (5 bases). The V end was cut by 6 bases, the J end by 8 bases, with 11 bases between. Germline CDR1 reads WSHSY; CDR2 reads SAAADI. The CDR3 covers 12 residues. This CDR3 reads CASRRGSDEQFF. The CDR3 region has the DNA TGCGCCAGCAGAAGAGGGTCCGATGAGCAGTTCTTC.

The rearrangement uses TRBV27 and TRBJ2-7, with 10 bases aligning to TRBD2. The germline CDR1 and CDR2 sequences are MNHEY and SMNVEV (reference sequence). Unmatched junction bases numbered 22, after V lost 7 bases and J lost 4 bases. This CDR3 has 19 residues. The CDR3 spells CASTPLGSRLAGVRYEQYF. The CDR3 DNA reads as TGTGCCAGCACCCCCCTCGGTTCCCGCCTAGCGGGAGTGAGGTACGAGCAGTACTTC.